Listed below are T cell receptor beta chains from one sample, sequenced in a study of cytomegalovirus exposure and HLA in healthy donors. Repertoires were generated with immunoSEQ multiplex PCR, while TCRdb's copy carries only in-frame clones and drops some. The sample yields 150,000 or so clones, around 76% seen once. The sequenced material came from PBMCs. The receptors derive from a man aged 35 to 55 in good health and CMV-seronegative. The conserved cysteine and the conserved F or W are not part of the CDR3 here.

>TRBV29-1
SVSSFDRNEQF
>TRBV5-1
ASSLTTGTSTDTQY
>TRBV27
ASSSQGALSGANGLT
>TRBV5-4
ASSQGQGDYEQY
>TRBV6-5
ASNRGNTEAF
>TRBV6-6
ASNRQGVSNQPQH
>TRBV7-3
ASSPPRARSEQY
>TRBV6-6
ASSYTKFSVANEQF
>TRBV27
ASSLQGMNTEAF
>TRBV15
ATSRDPNSPLH
>TRBV10-3
AISTGTSGTSRGVTYNEQF
>TRBV2
ASSEVRELF
>TRBV18
ASSPPSPRNTEAF
>TRBV4-2
ASSQASRAGTGELF
>TRBV13
ASSPGGGSYEQY
>TRBV7-9
ATWTANEKLF
>TRBV5-1
ASSLAPPAGGQNSQY